Listed below are T cell receptor beta chains from one sample, sequenced in a study of T cells in Graves' hyperthyroidism and ophthalmopathy. TCRdb processed the multiplex PCR reads anew with MiXCR; each CDR3 protein has one entry. This table has more than 300,000 distinct CDR3 sequences, approximately 15% appearing once. Sequencing used blood. These receptors were obtained from a woman between 25 and 40 years old with Graves' hyperthyroidism. Both conserved end residues are part of each CDR3.

j_gene | v_gene | CDR3aa
TRBJ1-1 | TRBV28 | CAIQAGGTEAFF
TRBJ2-2 | TRBV20-1 | CSASSLANTGELFF
TRBJ1-6 | TRBV11-2 | CAASPSVNSPPHF
TRBJ1-3 | TRBV28 | CAGRTGNTIYF
TRBJ2-1 | TRBV29-1 | CSVVPPGATRYNEQFF
TRBJ1-5 | TRBV28 | CASMVAGRQGNQPQHF
TRBJ1-5 | TRBV24-1 | CATSAPKYSNQPQHF
TRBJ1-5 | TRBV9 | CASSRGYSNQPQHF
TRBJ1-1 | TRBV9 | CASSGLGQTEAFF
TRBJ2-1 | TRBV7-9 | CASSLGGQARNEQFF
TRBJ1-6 | TRBV5-1 | CASSSGPTGATYNSPLHF
TRBJ2-3 | TRBV27 | CASSLQGVTGTDTQYF
TRBJ2-5 | TRBV7-2 | CASSLVVAGGPSQETQYF
TRBJ1-5 | TRBV19 | CASSIDGGSNQPQHF
TRBJ2-5 | TRBV7-9 | CASSLGRQETQYF
TRBJ2-5 | TRBV6-5 | CASSYSRGGVETQYF
TRBJ2-7 | TRBV20-1 | CSAPRGQGSYEQYF
TRBJ2-5 | TRBV2 | CASRTGTGGRETQYF